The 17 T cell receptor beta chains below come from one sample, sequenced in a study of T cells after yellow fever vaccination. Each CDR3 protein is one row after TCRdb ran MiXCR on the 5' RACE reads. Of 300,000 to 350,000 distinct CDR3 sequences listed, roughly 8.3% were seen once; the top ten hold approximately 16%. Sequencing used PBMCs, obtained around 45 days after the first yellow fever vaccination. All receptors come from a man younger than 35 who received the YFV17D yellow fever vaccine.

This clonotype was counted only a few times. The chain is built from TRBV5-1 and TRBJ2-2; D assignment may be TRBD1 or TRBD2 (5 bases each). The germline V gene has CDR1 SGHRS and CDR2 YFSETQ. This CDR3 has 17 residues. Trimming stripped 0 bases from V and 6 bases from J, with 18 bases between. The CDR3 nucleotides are TGCGCCAGCAGCTTGGAGGTCGGACAATACGGGGCCGGGGAGCTGTTTTTT. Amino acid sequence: CASSLEVGQYGAGELFF.

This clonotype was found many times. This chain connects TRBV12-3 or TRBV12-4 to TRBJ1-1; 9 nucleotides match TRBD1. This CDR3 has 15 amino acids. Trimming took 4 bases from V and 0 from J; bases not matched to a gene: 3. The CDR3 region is CASSSGQGMNTEAFF. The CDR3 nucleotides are TGTGCCAGCAGTTCCGGACAGGGGATGAACACTGAAGCTTTCTTT.

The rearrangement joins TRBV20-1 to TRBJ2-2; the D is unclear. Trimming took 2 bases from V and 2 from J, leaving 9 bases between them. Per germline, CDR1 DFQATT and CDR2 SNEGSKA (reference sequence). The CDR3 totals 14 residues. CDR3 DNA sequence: TGCAGTGCTAGAACCCGAACTAACACCGGGGAGCTGTTTTTT. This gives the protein CSARTRTNTGELFF.

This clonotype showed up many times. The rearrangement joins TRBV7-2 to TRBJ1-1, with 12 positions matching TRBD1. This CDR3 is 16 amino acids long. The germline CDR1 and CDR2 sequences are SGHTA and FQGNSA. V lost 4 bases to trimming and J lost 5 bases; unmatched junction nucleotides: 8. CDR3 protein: CASSSGQGAGGTEAFF. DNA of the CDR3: TGTGCCAGCAGCTCGGGACAGGGGGCTGGGGGGACTGAAGCTTTCTTT. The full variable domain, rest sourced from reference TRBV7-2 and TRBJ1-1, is GAGVSQSPSNKVTEKGKDVELRCDPISGHTALYWYRQSLGQGLEFLIYFQGNSAPDKSGLPSDRFSAERTGGSVSTLTIQRTQQEDSAVYLCASSSGQGAGGTEAFFGQGTRLTVV.

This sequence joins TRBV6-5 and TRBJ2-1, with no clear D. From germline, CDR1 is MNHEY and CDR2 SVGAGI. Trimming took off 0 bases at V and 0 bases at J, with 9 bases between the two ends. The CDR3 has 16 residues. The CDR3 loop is CASSYSAVSSYNEQFF. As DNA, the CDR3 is TGTGCCAGCAGTTACTCCGCAGTTAGCTCCTACAATGAGCAGTTCTTC.

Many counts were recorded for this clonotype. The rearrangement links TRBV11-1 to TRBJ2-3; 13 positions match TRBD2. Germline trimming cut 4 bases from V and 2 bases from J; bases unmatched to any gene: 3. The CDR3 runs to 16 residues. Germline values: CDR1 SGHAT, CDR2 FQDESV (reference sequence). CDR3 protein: CASSSGLAGVTDTQYF. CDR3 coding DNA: TGTGCCAGCAGCTCCGGACTAGCGGGGGTCACAGATACGCAGTATTTT.

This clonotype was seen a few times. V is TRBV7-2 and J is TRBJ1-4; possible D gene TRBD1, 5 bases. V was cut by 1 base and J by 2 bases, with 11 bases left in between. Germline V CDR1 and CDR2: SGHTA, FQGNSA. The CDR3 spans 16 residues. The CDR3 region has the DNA TGTGCCAGCAGCTTAGTGGTAGGGACTACTAATGAAAAACTGTTTTTT. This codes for CASSLVVGTTNEKLFF.

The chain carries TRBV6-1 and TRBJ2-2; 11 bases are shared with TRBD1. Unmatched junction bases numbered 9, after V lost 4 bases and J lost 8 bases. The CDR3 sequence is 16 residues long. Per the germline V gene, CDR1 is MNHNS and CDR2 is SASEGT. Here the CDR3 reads CASSVTDRGQAGELFF. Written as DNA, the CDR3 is TGTGCCAGCAGTGTGACGGACAGGGGGCAGGCAGGGGAGCTGTTTTTT.

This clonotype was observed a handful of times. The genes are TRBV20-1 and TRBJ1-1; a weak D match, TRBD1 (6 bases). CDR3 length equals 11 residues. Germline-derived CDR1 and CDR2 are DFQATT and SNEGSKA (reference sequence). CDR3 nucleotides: TGCCGTGGAAAGGGGGGGACTGAAGCTTTCTTT. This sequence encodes CRGKGGTEAFF.

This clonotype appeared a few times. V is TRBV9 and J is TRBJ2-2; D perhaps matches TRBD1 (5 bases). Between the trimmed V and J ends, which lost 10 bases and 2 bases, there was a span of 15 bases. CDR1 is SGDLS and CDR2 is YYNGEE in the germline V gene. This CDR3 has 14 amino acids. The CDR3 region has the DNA TGTGCCCCTAGGGGCCGAGGAAACACCGGGGAGCTGTTTTTT. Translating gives CAPRGRGNTGELFF.

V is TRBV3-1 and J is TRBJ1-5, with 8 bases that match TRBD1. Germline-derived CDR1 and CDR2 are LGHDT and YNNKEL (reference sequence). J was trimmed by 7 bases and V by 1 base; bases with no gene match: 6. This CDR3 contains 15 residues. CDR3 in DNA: TGTGCCAGCAGCCAAGGCGGGACAGGCGACCAGCCCCAGCATTTT. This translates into CASSQGGTGDQPQHF. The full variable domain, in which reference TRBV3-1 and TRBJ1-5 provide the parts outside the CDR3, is DTAVSQTPKYLVTQMGNDKSIKCEQNLGHDTMYWYKQDSKKFLKIMFSYNNKELIINETVPNRFSPKSPDKAHLNLHINSLELGDSAVYFCASSQGGTGDQPQHFGDGTRLSIL.

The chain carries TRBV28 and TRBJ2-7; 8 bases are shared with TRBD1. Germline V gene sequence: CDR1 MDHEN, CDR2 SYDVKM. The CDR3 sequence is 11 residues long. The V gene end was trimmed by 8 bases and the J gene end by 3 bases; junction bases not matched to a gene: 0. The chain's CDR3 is CASGQGYEQYV. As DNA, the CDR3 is TGTGCCAGCGGACAGGGCTACGAGCAGTACGTC.

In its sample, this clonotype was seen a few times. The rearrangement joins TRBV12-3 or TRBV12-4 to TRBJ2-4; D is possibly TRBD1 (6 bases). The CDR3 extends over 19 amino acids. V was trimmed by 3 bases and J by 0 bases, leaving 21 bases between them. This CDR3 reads CASSFLGTSRPSAKNIQYF. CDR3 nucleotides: TGTGCCAGCAGTTTCCTCGGGACATCCCGGCCCTCAGCCAAAAACATTCAGTACTTC.

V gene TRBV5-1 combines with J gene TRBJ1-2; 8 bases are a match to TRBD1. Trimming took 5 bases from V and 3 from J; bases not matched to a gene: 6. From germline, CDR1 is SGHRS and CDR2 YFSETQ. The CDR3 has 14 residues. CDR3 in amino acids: CASRRSGGDYGYTF. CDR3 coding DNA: TGCGCCAGCAGGAGGTCAGGGGGCGACTATGGCTACACCTTC.

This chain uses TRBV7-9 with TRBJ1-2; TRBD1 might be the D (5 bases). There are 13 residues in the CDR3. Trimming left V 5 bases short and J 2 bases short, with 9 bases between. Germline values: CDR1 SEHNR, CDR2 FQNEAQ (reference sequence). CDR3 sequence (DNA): TGTGCCAGCAGCGCGGGACTGAACTATGGCTACACCTTC. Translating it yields CASSAGLNYGYTF.

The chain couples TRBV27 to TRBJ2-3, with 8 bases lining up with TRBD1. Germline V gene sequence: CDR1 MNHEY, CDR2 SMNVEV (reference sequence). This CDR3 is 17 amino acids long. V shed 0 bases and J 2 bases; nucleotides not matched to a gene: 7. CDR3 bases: TGTGCCAGCAGTTTATCCGTTCACAGGGGGACCACAGATACGCAGTATTTT. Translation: CASSLSVHRGTTDTQYF.

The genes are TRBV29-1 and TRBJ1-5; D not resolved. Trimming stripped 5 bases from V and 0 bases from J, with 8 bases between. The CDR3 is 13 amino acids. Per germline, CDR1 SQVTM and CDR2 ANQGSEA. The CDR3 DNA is TGCAGCGTTATTTCAGATAGCAATCAGCCCCAGCATTTT. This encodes CSVISDSNQPQHF.